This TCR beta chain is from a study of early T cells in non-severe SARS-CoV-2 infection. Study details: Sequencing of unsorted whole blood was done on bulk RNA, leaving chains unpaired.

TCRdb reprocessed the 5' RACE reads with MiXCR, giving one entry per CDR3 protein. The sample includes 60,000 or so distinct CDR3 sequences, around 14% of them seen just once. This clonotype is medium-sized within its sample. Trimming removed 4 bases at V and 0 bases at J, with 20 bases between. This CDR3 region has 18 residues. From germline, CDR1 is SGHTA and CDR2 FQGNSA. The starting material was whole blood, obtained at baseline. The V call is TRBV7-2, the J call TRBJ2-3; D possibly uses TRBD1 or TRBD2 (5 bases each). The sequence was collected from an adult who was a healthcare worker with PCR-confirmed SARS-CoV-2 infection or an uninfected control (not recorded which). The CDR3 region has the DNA TGTGCCAGCAGCTCACCCCGGAAATACGGGGCAAGCACAGATACGCAGTATTTT. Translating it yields CASSSPRKYGASTDTQYF. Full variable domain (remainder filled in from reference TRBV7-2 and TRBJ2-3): GAGVSQSPSNKVTEKGKDVELRCDPISGHTALYWYRQSLGQGLEFLIYFQGNSAPDKSGLPSDRFSAERTGGSVSTLTIQRTQQEDSAVYLCASSSPRKYGASTDTQYFGPGTRLTVL.